Listed below are T cell receptor beta chains from one sample, sequenced in a study of T-cell reconstitution after alpha-beta-depleted transplantation in children. TCRdb re-called the PCR reads through MiXCR, storing one row per CDR3 protein. The sample yields approximately 630,000 distinct CDR3 sequences, roughly 14% seen once. This specimen was PBMCs, taken before TCRalphabeta/CD19-depleted stem cell transplant. All receptors come from a girl aged 2 to 9 with congenital amegakaryocytic thrombocytopenia, due to receive a stem cell transplant. The CDR3 runs from the conserved cysteine through the conserved F or W. D genes are given only for firm matches. For some rows the clone size is stated as once, few or many, or as a class when expanded; others skip it.

d_call: NA; j_call: TRBJ2-1; cdr3_length: 16; v_call: TRBV20-1; clone_size: NA; cdr3_nt: TGCAGTGCGCGTCGACCGGTGACTAGCTCCTACAATGAGCAGTTCTTC; cdr3_aa: CSARRPVTSSYNEQFF
d_call: NA; j_call: TRBJ1-5; cdr3_length: 14; v_call: TRBV20-1; clone_size: many; cdr3_nt: TGCAGTGCTACGTCTGGCGGGACAAATCAGCCCCAGCATTTT; cdr3_aa: CSATSGGTNQPQHF
d_call: TRBD1; j_call: TRBJ2-3; cdr3_length: 17; v_call: TRBV15; clone_size: NA; cdr3_nt: TGTGCCACCAGCAGAGCTAGACCGGGACAGGGGGGAGATACGCAGTATTTT; cdr3_aa: CATSRARPGQGGDTQYF
d_call: NA; j_call: TRBJ1-1; cdr3_length: 13; v_call: TRBV20-1; clone_size: many; cdr3_nt: TGCAGTGCTCCGAGACAGAGCGACACTGAAGCTTTCTTT; cdr3_aa: CSAPRQSDTEAFF
d_call: NA; j_call: TRBJ1-5; cdr3_length: 13; v_call: TRBV7-2; clone_size: few; cdr3_nt: TGTGCCAGCAGCTCCCCTTTTTCACAGCCCCAGCATTTT; cdr3_aa: CASSSPFSQPQHF
d_call: TRBD1; j_call: TRBJ1-4; cdr3_length: 15; v_call: TRBV29-1; clone_size: many; cdr3_nt: TGCAGCGTTGAAGATTTTGGGACAGGGGCCGAAAAACTGTTTTTT; cdr3_aa: CSVEDFGTGAEKLFF
d_call: NA; j_call: TRBJ2-3; cdr3_length: 15; v_call: TRBV5-6; clone_size: many; cdr3_nt: TGTGCCAGCAGGTTCTGGGGGGAGAGGACAGATACGCAGTATTTT; cdr3_aa: CASRFWGERTDTQYF
d_call: TRBD2; j_call: TRBJ2-7; cdr3_length: 15; v_call: TRBV7-9; clone_size: many; cdr3_nt: TGTGCCAGCAGTTCCGGGACTAGCGGGACCTACGAGCAGTACTTC; cdr3_aa: CASSSGTSGTYEQYF
d_call: NA; j_call: TRBJ1-5; cdr3_length: 12; v_call: TRBV7-9; clone_size: many; cdr3_nt: TGTGCCAGCAGCTTAGGGAATCAGCCCCAGCATTTT; cdr3_aa: CASSLGNQPQHF
d_call: NA; j_call: TRBJ2-7; cdr3_length: 13; v_call: TRBV29-1; clone_size: NA; cdr3_nt: TGCAGCGCCTATCCCTCGACTGCGGACGAGCAGTACTTC; cdr3_aa: CSAYPSTADEQYF
d_call: NA; j_call: TRBJ2-7; cdr3_length: 14; v_call: TRBV5-1; clone_size: many; cdr3_nt: TGCGCCAGCAGCTTGTCATTTAGCTCCTACGAGCAGTACTTC; cdr3_aa: CASSLSFSSYEQYF
d_call: NA; j_call: TRBJ2-3; cdr3_length: 15; v_call: TRBV10-3; clone_size: NA; cdr3_nt: TGTGCCATCAGCCGGGACACCTCAATCACAGATACGCAGTATTTT; cdr3_aa: CAISRDTSITDTQYF
d_call: TRBD1; j_call: TRBJ1-2; cdr3_length: 17; v_call: TRBV29-1; clone_size: many; cdr3_nt: TGCAGCGTTGATCTAATCAGGGGGAGGCTATATCCCTATGGCTACACCTTC; cdr3_aa: CSVDLIRGRLYPYGYTF
d_call: TRBD2; j_call: TRBJ2-3; cdr3_length: 19; v_call: TRBV11-2; clone_size: few; cdr3_nt: TGTGCCAGCAGCTTACTCTTAAGTCGGACTAGCGGGATTACAGATACGCAGTATTTT; cdr3_aa: CASSLLLSRTSGITDTQYF
d_call: NA; j_call: TRBJ2-3; cdr3_length: 11; v_call: TRBV10-3; clone_size: NA; cdr3_nt: TGTGCCATCAATGGGGCAGATACGCAGTATTTT; cdr3_aa: CAINGADTQYF
d_call: NA; j_call: TRBJ2-7; cdr3_length: 14; v_call: TRBV9; clone_size: few; cdr3_nt: TGTGCCAGCAGCGCGACGGACAGCCCCTACGAGCAGTACTTC; cdr3_aa: CASSATDSPYEQYF
d_call: NA; j_call: TRBJ1-5; cdr3_length: 15; v_call: TRBV15; clone_size: many; cdr3_nt: TGTGCCACCAGCAAGCCGGGGGTTAGCAATCAGCCCCAGCATTTT; cdr3_aa: CATSKPGVSNQPQHF
d_call: TRBD1; j_call: TRBJ2-6; cdr3_length: 18; v_call: TRBV9; clone_size: few; cdr3_nt: TGTGCCAGCAGCGCTGCACTCGACAGGGAAGCTGGGGCCAACGTCCTGACTTTC; cdr3_aa: CASSAALDREAGANVLTF
d_call: NA; j_call: TRBJ2-5; cdr3_length: 14; v_call: TRBV5-1; clone_size: many; cdr3_nt: TGCGCCAGCAGCTTGCGGACTCGCGAAGAGACCCAGTACTTC; cdr3_aa: CASSLRTREETQYF
d_call: NA; j_call: TRBJ2-5; cdr3_length: 17; v_call: TRBV6-2/TRBV6-3; clone_size: NA; cdr3_nt: TGTGCCAGCAGCCCTGCGCTGGGAGTCCCCGACCAAGAGACCCAGTACTTC; cdr3_aa: CASSPALGVPDQETQYF
d_call: TRBD2; j_call: TRBJ2-2; cdr3_length: 17; v_call: TRBV5-1; clone_size: many; cdr3_nt: TGCGCCAGCAGCTTGGTATTCGCGGGAGCGAACACCGGGGAGCTGTTTTTT; cdr3_aa: CASSLVFAGANTGELFF
d_call: NA; j_call: TRBJ2-5; cdr3_length: 14; v_call: TRBV20-1; clone_size: few; cdr3_nt: TGCAGTGCTAGAGGCGAGAGTAGCCAAGAGACCCAGTACTTC; cdr3_aa: CSARGESSQETQYF
d_call: NA; j_call: TRBJ1-1; cdr3_length: 14; v_call: TRBV6-5; clone_size: many; cdr3_nt: TGTGCCAGCAGTTACGAAGTCAGGGCAACTGAAGCTTTCTTT; cdr3_aa: CASSYEVRATEAFF
d_call: NA; j_call: TRBJ2-1; cdr3_length: 15; v_call: TRBV5-1; clone_size: many; cdr3_nt: TGCGCCAGCAGCTTGGATGGGGCAGCCTACAATGAGCAGTTCTTC; cdr3_aa: CASSLDGAAYNEQFF
d_call: NA; j_call: TRBJ2-3; cdr3_length: 15; v_call: TRBV12-3/TRBV12-4; clone_size: many; cdr3_nt: TGTGCCAGCAATGACACCCCGAGGGGCACAGATACGCAGTATTTT; cdr3_aa: CASNDTPRGTDTQYF
d_call: NA; j_call: TRBJ2-3; cdr3_length: 16; v_call: TRBV20-1; clone_size: few; cdr3_nt: TGCAGTGCTCAGTATCACAGAACGACACCCACAGATACGCAGTATTTT; cdr3_aa: CSAQYHRTTPTDTQYF
d_call: NA; j_call: TRBJ2-3; cdr3_length: 13; v_call: TRBV29-1; clone_size: many; cdr3_nt: TGCAGCGTTGAGGGGGGGCCCGGGGATACGCAGTATTTT; cdr3_aa: CSVEGGPGDTQYF
d_call: NA; j_call: TRBJ2-3; cdr3_length: 14; v_call: TRBV29-1; clone_size: NA; cdr3_nt: TGCAGCGTTGAGACAGGAGATCAGCCAGATACGCAGTATTTT; cdr3_aa: CSVETGDQPDTQYF
d_call: TRBD2; j_call: TRBJ2-4; cdr3_length: 16; v_call: TRBV5-3; clone_size: NA; cdr3_nt: TGTGCCAGTAAGCTCAGGGAGGGGATCGTCAAAAACATTCAGTACTTC; cdr3_aa: CASKLREGIVKNIQYF
d_call: NA; j_call: TRBJ2-5; cdr3_length: 16; v_call: TRBV5-1; clone_size: NA; cdr3_nt: TGCGCCAGCAGCTTGGGGGCGGTGGAGTTCCAAGAGACCCAGTACTTC; cdr3_aa: CASSLGAVEFQETQYF
d_call: NA; j_call: TRBJ2-1; cdr3_length: 15; v_call: TRBV7-3; clone_size: many; cdr3_nt: TGTGCCAGCAGCTTACTGAGTGGAATTGTGGATGAGCAGTTCTTC; cdr3_aa: CASSLLSGIVDEQFF
d_call: NA; j_call: TRBJ2-5; cdr3_length: 16; v_call: TRBV29-1; clone_size: NA; cdr3_nt: TGCAGCGTTGAAGGGTCGGCTAGCGCAAACCAAGAGACCCAGTACTTC; cdr3_aa: CSVEGSASANQETQYF
d_call: TRBD1; j_call: TRBJ2-7; cdr3_length: 16; v_call: TRBV3-1; clone_size: few; cdr3_nt: TGTGCCAGCAGCGGCACGGACAGGTACGAAAGCTACGAGCAGTACTTC; cdr3_aa: CASSGTDRYESYEQYF
d_call: NA; j_call: TRBJ2-7; cdr3_length: 14; v_call: TRBV6-1; clone_size: many; cdr3_nt: TGTGCCAGGCGCAGGGGCTTAAGATACTACGAGCAGTACTTC; cdr3_aa: CARRRGLRYYEQYF
d_call: NA; j_call: TRBJ1-1; cdr3_length: 16; v_call: TRBV15; clone_size: many; cdr3_nt: TGTGCCACCAGCAGAGATGGTTTCGTAGTCGGCACTGAAGCTTTCTTT; cdr3_aa: CATSRDGFVVGTEAFF
d_call: TRBD1; j_call: TRBJ2-2; cdr3_length: 16; v_call: TRBV7-8; clone_size: few; cdr3_nt: TGTGCCAGCAGCTTTTTACGGACAGGGGGCACCGGGGAGCTGTTTTTT; cdr3_aa: CASSFLRTGGTGELFF
d_call: NA; j_call: TRBJ2-7; cdr3_length: 15; v_call: TRBV5-1; clone_size: NA; cdr3_nt: TGCGCCAGCAGCCCGGCGGTACTACAAGATTACGAGCAGTACTTC; cdr3_aa: CASSPAVLQDYEQYF
d_call: NA; j_call: TRBJ2-1; cdr3_length: 13; v_call: TRBV7-9; clone_size: many; cdr3_nt: TGTGCCAGCAGCTTACTAAGGGGGAATGAGCAGTTCTTC; cdr3_aa: CASSLLRGNEQFF